The 3 T cell receptor beta chains below were found in one sample sequenced in a study of multiple sclerosis patients with progressive multifocal leukoencephalopathy. Clones were sequenced by immunoSEQ multiplex PCR, and TCRdb holds only the in-frame ones, with some missing. The data contain 25,000 to 35,000 clones, approximately 90% of them singletons. Time point denoted: before natalizumab initiation. Input material: PBMCs. All receptors derive from a human donor with multiple sclerosis.

The V call is TRBV5-1, the J call TRBJ2-1; 14 nucleotides line up with TRBD2. CDR1 and CDR2 (germline): SGHRS, YFSETQ. J was trimmed by 7 bases and V by 4 bases; bases with no gene match: 7. This CDR3 comprises 16 residues. DNA of the CDR3: TGCGCCAGCAGCCCCGGGACTAGCGGGAGAAATAATGAGCAGTTCTTC. It encodes CASSPGTSGRNNEQFF.

The genes are TRBV25-1 and TRBJ1-3; TRBD1 agrees at 8 bases. CDR3 length: 14 amino acids. Per germline, CDR1 MGHDK and CDR2 SYGVNS. The V segment lost 6 bases and the J segment 1 base; nucleotides outside the gene matches: 2. CDR3 loop: CASSRQGSGNTIYF. In DNA form, the CDR3 reads TGTGCCAGCAGCCGACAGGGGTCTGGAAACACCATATATTTT.

The chain is built from TRBV11-2 and TRBJ1-1, with 8 bases that match TRBD1. This CDR3 is built from 14 residues. V shed 5 bases and J 1 base; nucleotides not matched to a gene: 3. Per germline, CDR1 SGHAT and CDR2 FQNNGV. CDR3 in amino acids: CASSLQGENTEAFF. The CDR3 nucleotides read TGTGCCAGCAGCCTACAGGGGGAGAACACTGAAGCTTTCTTT. The variable domain in full, with the rest retrieved from reference TRBV11-2 and TRBJ1-1, is EAGVAQSPRYKIIEKRQSVAFWCNPISGHATLYWYQQILGQGPKLLIQFQNNGVVDDSQLPKDRFSAERLKGVDSTLKIQPAKLEDSAVYLCASSLQGENTEAFFGQGTRLTVV.